This TCR beta chain was sequenced for a study of sequential checkpoint blockade in melanoma. Study-level background: Under 95 pretreatment tumor DNA samples were TCRβ immunosequenced.

This CDR3 region has 14 residues. Deletions cut 4 bases from V and 3 bases from J, with 13 bases between. The V gene's germline CDR1 is KGHSH and CDR2 LQKENI. Profiled with immunoSEQ multiplex PCR; TCRdb holds only in-frame clones, not every one. The sample lists about 4,600 clones, 32% occurring once. Sample treatment: randomized to nivolumab then ipilimumab (arm A) or the reverse (arm B). Study-wide results and limits: Rising tumor T-cell fraction and clonality meant about 30 times likelier benefit.

This clone occurred a few times. Antigen: not known. The TCR was taken from a human donor with melanoma. V usage is TRBV18 and J usage is TRBJ2-7; D might be TRBD1 (6 bases). Sequenced here: tumor tissue (inferred from file names), sampled from a patient given nivolumab and ipilimumab in sequence. CDR3 region: CASSQDRNLYEQYF. CDR3 nucleotides: TGTGCCAGCTCACAGGACAGAAACCTCTACGAGCAGTACTTC.